Following are 14 T cell receptor beta chains from one sample sequenced in a study of response to subunit inactivated influenza vaccine. TCRdb used MiXCR to reprocess the RT-PCR reads, holding one entry per CDR3 protein. The sample has 400,000 to 650,000 distinct CDR3 sequences; approximately 6.9% are singletons. Sequencing used PBMCs from blood, obtained less than 30 months after vaccination. The receptors stem from a man between 50 and 70 years old who received an inactivated influenza vaccine.

This clonotype was seen repeatedly, ten times or more. The rearrangement uses TRBV4-2 and TRBJ2-3, with a possible D match to TRBD2 (6 bases). This CDR3 is built from 16 residues. V lost 1 base, J lost 0 bases, and 11 bases lay in between. Germline V gene sequence: CDR1 LGHNA, CDR2 YNFKEQ. In nucleotides, the CDR3 is TGTGCCAGCAGCCAAGGGATGCGGGGTAGCACAGATACGCAGTATTTT. It is translated as CASSQGMRGSTDTQYF.

This clonotype came up many times. CDR3 in DNA: TGTGCCAGCACGTACTACAATGAGCAGTTCTTC. Residues: CASTYYNEQFF. The rearrangement joins TRBV6-5 to TRBJ2-1; no clear D. V was shortened by 7 bases and J by 3 bases, with 4 bases between the two germline ends. From germline, CDR1 is MNHEY and CDR2 SVGAGI. This CDR3 spans 11 amino acids.

The sample holds many counts of this clonotype. The gene calls are TRBV28 and TRBJ2-7; a possible D gene is TRBD1 (6 bases). V lost 3 bases and J 1 base, leaving 16 bases between the germline ends. Germline CDR1 MDHEN, CDR2 SYDVKM. The CDR3 has 16 residues. The CDR3 region is CASSFRLDSLSYEQYF. The CDR3 region has the DNA TGTGCCAGCAGTTTTCGACTGGACAGTCTGTCCTACGAGCAGTACTTC.

This clonotype was counted only a few times. V usage is TRBV11-2 and J usage is TRBJ2-5; TRBD2 might be the D (6 bases). CDR3 size: 15 residues. Germline lookup yields CDR1 SGHAT and CDR2 FQNNGV. V lost 4 bases and J 0 bases, leaving 12 bases between the germline ends. The CDR3 region is CASSYRGFYQETQYF. Here the CDR3 DNA reads TGTGCCAGCAGCTATCGGGGGTTTTACCAAGAGACCCAGTACTTC.

The chain links TRBV7-9 to TRBJ2-7, with D possibly TRBD2 on 7 matching bases. With 5 bases removed from V and 6 bases from J, the gap between germline ends came to 20 bases. The CDR3 runs to 15 residues. Germline CDR1 and CDR2: SEHNR and FQNEAQ (reference sequence). The CDR3 DNA is TGTGCCAGCAGCCCTTTGCAGGGGAGGGCCGGCGAGCAGTACTTC. This encodes CASSPLQGRAGEQYF.

The chain carries TRBV28 and TRBJ2-1; D uncertain. The CDR3 extends over 14 amino acids. In germline, CDR1 is MDHEN, CDR2 SYDVKM. V lost 2 bases and J lost 3, with 8 bases in between. CDR3 in DNA: TGTGCCAGCAGTTTAAGCCTCGACTACAATGAGCAGTTCTTC. This gives the protein CASSLSLDYNEQFF.

The rearrangement joins TRBV12-5 to TRBJ2-1, with 8 bases matching TRBD2. The CDR3 is 14 amino acids. Germline V gene sequence: CDR1 LGHNT, CDR2 FRNRAP. Trimming took 1 base from V and 5 from J; bases not matched to a gene: 1. This chain's CDR3 is CASGLGTSHNEQFF. In nucleotides, the CDR3 is TGTGCTAGTGGTTTGGGGACTAGCCACAATGAGCAGTTCTTC.

This clonotype appeared a few times. This chain uses TRBV5-1 with TRBJ2-7, with D possibly TRBD1 on 6 matching bases. The ends were cut back, 3 bases at V and 0 bases at J, with 10 bases in the middle. Per the germline V gene, CDR1 is SGHRS and CDR2 is YFSETQ. The CDR3 has 14 residues. This CDR3 is CASSSLDSSYEQYF. The CDR3 DNA is TGCGCCAGCAGCTCACTGGACAGCTCCTACGAGCAGTACTTC.

The chain combines TRBV6-1 with TRBJ2-5; maybe TRBD2 (5 bases). This CDR3 region has 16 residues. CDR1 MNHNS and CDR2 SASEGT come from the germline V gene. Trimming shortened V by 7 bases and J by 4 bases, and 22 bases separated the two germline ends. CDR3 nucleotides: TGTGCCAGCAACTTACACCCGCCCGGGGTATCAGAGACCCAGTACTTC. Translating it yields CASNLHPPGVSETQYF.

This clonotype was counted between two and nine times. CDR3 coding DNA: TGTGCCAGCAGCTTAGCTGGCCCCTCGGGGGAAAAACTGTTTTTT. Its translation: CASSLAGPSGEKLFF. J is TRBJ1-4 and V is TRBV7-9; D is unclear. Germline V gene sequence: CDR1 SEHNR, CDR2 FQNEAQ (reference sequence). The CDR3 has 15 residues. V lost 0 bases, J lost 8 bases, and 13 bases lay in between.

This clonotype was observed many times. The V call is TRBV4-3, the J call TRBJ2-3; 10 bases align to TRBD1. Trimming cost V 4 bases and J 4 bases; bases outside gene matches: 2. CDR3 length: 14 residues. CDR1 is LGHNA and CDR2 is YSLEER in the germline V gene. CDR3 in DNA: TGCGCCAGCAGCCGGGGGACAGGGGCAGATACGCAGTATTTT. Encoded protein: CASSRGTGADTQYF.

In its sample, this clonotype was seen many times. V and J are TRBV25-1 and TRBJ1-6, with 7 bases that match TRBD1. This CDR3 is built from 15 residues. Germline assignment: CDR1 MGHDK and CDR2 SYGVNS. V lost 6 bases, J lost 12 bases, and 14 bases stayed unmatched. The CDR3: CASRPPGQREGPLHF. The CDR3 DNA sequence: TGTGCCAGCAGGCCACCGGGACAGAGAGAGGGACCCCTCCACTTT.

This clonotype occurred many times. This chain connects TRBV29-1 to TRBJ2-7; TRBD2 is a possible D gene (6 bases). The CDR3 has 15 amino acids. From germline, CDR1 is SQVTM and CDR2 ANQGSEA. The germline V and J ends were trimmed by 7 bases and 0 bases, with 19 bases remaining between them. The CDR3 here is CSAIFSGGSSYEQYF. The CDR3 bases are TGCAGCGCAATCTTTAGCGGAGGGAGCTCCTACGAGCAGTACTTC.

The chain recombines TRBV10-3 with TRBJ2-7, with TRBD1 matching 8 bases. Germline V gene lookup returns CDR1 ENHRY and CDR2 SYGVKD. The CDR3 runs to 16 residues. J was trimmed by 4 bases and V by 2 bases; bases with no gene match: 10. The CDR3 spells CAISEAPGQVGYEQYF. CDR3 bases: TGTGCCATCAGTGAGGCGCCGGGACAGGTGGGGTACGAGCAGTACTTC.